A single sample is the source of the 20 T cell receptor beta chains below, sequenced in a study of cytomegalovirus exposure and HLA in healthy donors. This PCR relied on a set of 60 Vbeta primers and 13 Jbeta primers. Profiling relied on immunoSEQ multiplex PCR, and the TCRdb table lists in-frame clones only, not all of them. In all, the sample yields under 200,000 clones. Sequences were obtained from PBMCs. These receptor sequences come from a young man in good health and CMV-seronegative.

V gene TRBV19 combines with J gene TRBJ1-2; perhaps TRBD1 as D (5 bases). The germline V gene encodes CDR1 LNHDA and CDR2 SQIVND (reference sequence). The CDR3 sequence is 14 residues long. The V end lost 5 bases, the J end lost 4 bases, and 14 bases lay between the germline ends. CDR3 sequence reads: CASSQQDSLYGYTF. The CDR3 bases are TGTGCCAGTAGTCAACAAGACAGCCTCTATGGCTACACCTTC.

This sequence joins TRBV9 and TRBJ2-5, with D maybe TRBD2 (5 bases). Trimming took off 0 bases at V and 7 bases at J, with 10 bases between the two ends. Per the germline V gene, CDR1 is SGDLS and CDR2 is YYNGEE. This CDR3 comprises 13 residues. Here the CDR3 DNA reads TGTGCCAGCAGCGTAGACCCCGCGGGGACCCAGTACTTC. Residues: CASSVDPAGTQYF.

The CDR3 DNA sequence: TGTGCCAGTACTCTGACAGGGAGTGGTAATGGCTACACCTTC. Its protein is CASTLTGSGNGYTF. This chain links TRBV19 with TRBJ1-2, with 7 bases identical to TRBD1. The CDR3 contains 14 residues. CDR1 is LNHDA and CDR2 is SQIVND in the germline V gene (reference sequence). V was clipped by 7 bases and J by 6 bases; unmatched bases: 11.

The chain employs TRBV27 and TRBJ1-2, with TRBD1 identical over 9 bases. This CDR3 spans 16 amino acids. Per the germline V gene, CDR1 is MNHEY and CDR2 is SMNVEV (reference sequence). V lost 5 bases and J lost 0; bases outside the gene matches: 7. CDR3 DNA sequence: TGTGCCAGCAGTCCGGGACAGGGTCTTACTAACTATGGCTACACCTTC. It encodes CASSPGQGLTNYGYTF.

This CDR3 is CSGTGGSSYEQYF. The CDR3 region has the DNA TGCAGCGGTACGGGAGGGAGCTCCTACGAGCAGTACTTC. The chain employs TRBV29-1 and TRBJ2-7; the match to TRBD2 covers 8 bases. The CDR3 is 13 amino acids. CDR1 is SQVTM, CDR2 ANQGSEA, per germline. The ends lost 7 bases at V and 0 bases at J; junction bases unmatched: 5.

This chain links TRBV29-1 with TRBJ2-7, with D unclear. CDR3 length: 11 residues. Germline V CDR1 and CDR2: SQVTM, ANQGSEA. V lost 4 bases, J lost 3 bases, and 7 bases lay in between. The CDR3 DNA follows: TGCAGCGTTGTGGGCAGCTACGAGCAGTACTTC. This codes for CSVVGSYEQYF.

The chain recombines TRBV6-5 with TRBJ2-2, with D tentatively TRBD1 (5 bases). CDR1 and CDR2 from the germline V gene are MNHEY and SVGAGI. The V gene lost 6 bases and the J gene lost 1 base, with 12 bases spanning the gap. The CDR3 consists of 15 residues. The DNA for the CDR3 is TGTGCCAGCAGCAGGGCCCAAAGGAACACCGGGGAGCTGTTTTTT. Translated: CASSRAQRNTGELFF.

J is TRBJ2-5 and V is TRBV7-6, with TRBD2 identical over 11 bases. Germline CDR1 reads SGHVS; CDR2 reads FNYEAQ. The CDR3 length is 17 residues. J was trimmed by 0 bases and V by 5 bases; bases with no gene match: 8. The CDR3 DNA reads as TGTGCCAGCAGCCAAGGGGCTAGCGGGGGGTACCAAGAGACCCAGTACTTC. It is translated as CASSQGASGGYQETQYF.

The chain joins TRBV9 to TRBJ2-3, with 12 bases matching TRBD2. The germline CDR1 and CDR2 sequences are SGDLS and YYNGEE. V was clipped by 0 bases and J by 14 bases; unmatched bases: 19. This CDR3 is built from 18 residues. The CDR3 DNA is TGTGCCAGCAGCGTAGAAGTTTTATATGTGACTAGCGGGGGACGGTTGTATTTT. This encodes CASSVEVLYVTSGGRLYF.

The chain is built from TRBV6-6 and TRBJ1-4; D uncertain. Germline lookup yields CDR1 MNHNY and CDR2 SVGAGI (reference sequence). The length of the CDR3 is 12 residues. V lost 0 bases to trimming and J lost 8 bases, with 4 bases between them. The CDR3 protein is CASSYSAEKLFF. Here the CDR3 DNA reads TGTGCCAGCAGTTACTCGGCAGAAAAACTGTTTTTT.

The chain combines TRBV7-9 with TRBJ2-7; D not resolved. The CDR3 runs to 12 residues. V shed 5 bases and J shed 7 bases, with 12 bases lying between them. Per germline, CDR1 SEHNR and CDR2 FQNEAQ (reference sequence). The CDR3 DNA reads TGTGCCAGCAGCCAAACTTTCAGGGAGCAGTACTTC. This codes for CASSQTFREQYF.

DNA for the CDR3: TGTGCCAGCAGCTTGGTTGGGGGGGTCAGCGCCGATGGAAACACCATATATTTT. Its translation: CASSLVGGVSADGNTIYF. This chain uses TRBV5-6 with TRBJ1-3; possible D gene TRBD1, 5 bases. Germline loops: CDR1 SGHDT, CDR2 YYEEEE. Deletions cut 0 bases from V and 3 bases from J, with 19 bases between. CDR3 length: 18 amino acids.

The genes are TRBV9 and TRBJ2-5; 7 nucleotides line up with TRBD2. V shed 1 base, J shed 0 bases, and the junction held 3 bases outside the gene matches. This CDR3 spans 15 amino acids. Germline CDR1 reads SGDLS; CDR2 reads YYNGEE. This chain's CDR3 is CASSVWAGDQETQYF. The CDR3 DNA follows: TGTGCCAGCAGCGTATGGGCGGGGGACCAAGAGACCCAGTACTTC.

This chain connects TRBV15 to TRBJ2-1, with 10 nucleotides matching TRBD1. The CDR3 runs 16 residues. Germline loops: CDR1 LNHNV, CDR2 YYDKDF (reference sequence). V gave up 2 bases and J gave up 9 bases; unmatched junction bases: 10. The CDR3 is CATSRHGSGTGAEQFF. DNA of the CDR3: TGTGCCACCAGCAGACACGGCTCCGGGACAGGGGCTGAGCAGTTCTTC.

This chain joins TRBV6-1 and TRBJ1-1, with a weak D call TRBD1 (5 bases). This CDR3 is 12 amino acids long. CDR1 is MNHNS, CDR2 SASEGT, per germline. The V end was cut by 10 bases, the J end by 3 bases, with 12 bases between. CDR3: CATPGTYTEAFF. CDR3 coding DNA: TGTGCCACCCCCGGGACTTACACTGAAGCTTTCTTT.

The chain joins TRBV29-1 to TRBJ2-3; a possible D gene is TRBD1 (5 bases). V was trimmed by 1 base and J by 8 bases, leaving 13 bases between them. The V gene's germline CDR1 is SQVTM and CDR2 ANQGSEA. The CDR3 extends over 13 amino acids. The CDR3 bases are TGCAGCGTTGAAGTTTCCCGTCAGGGTACGCAGTATTTT. Protein sequence: CSVEVSRQGTQYF.

The J gene is TRBJ2-7, the V gene TRBV25-1, with a tentative D call TRBD1 (7 bases). V lost 5 bases and J lost 3, with 14 bases in between. The CDR3 covers 14 residues. In germline, CDR1 is MGHDK, CDR2 SYGVNS. CDR3 nucleotides: TGTGCCAGCAGTCCGCGGGACAGAATCTACGAGCAGTACTTC. Translated, it gives CASSPRDRIYEQYF.

The V and J genes are TRBV19 and TRBJ1-2, with D perhaps TRBD1 (5 bases). The V end was cut by 4 bases, the J end by 4 bases, with 19 bases between. Germline V gives CDR1 LNHDA, CDR2 SQIVND (reference sequence). The CDR3 has 16 residues. The CDR3 nucleotides are TGTGCCAGTAGTACCCGATCGGGGGGGTACAGCTATGGCTACACCTTC. Protein product: CASSTRSGGYSYGYTF. Together with reference TRBV19 and TRBJ1-2, the CDR3 gives the full variable domain: DGGITQSPKYLFRKEGQNVTLSCEQNLNHDAMYWYRQDPGQGLRLIYYSQIVNDFQKGDIAEGYSVSREKKESFPLTVTSAQKNPTAFYLCASSTRSGGYSYGYTFGSGTRLTVV.

The chain carries TRBV13 and TRBJ1-1; the match to TRBD1 covers 10 bases. Per the germline V gene, CDR1 is PRHDT and CDR2 is FYEKMQ (reference sequence). The junction had 5 bases not matched to a gene; V was cut back by 7 bases and J by 0 bases. There are 15 residues in the CDR3. CDR3 sequence: CASTRQGAMNTEAFF. CDR3 nucleotides: TGTGCCAGCACCCGACAGGGGGCAATGAACACTGAAGCTTTCTTT.

V gene TRBV19 combines with J gene TRBJ1-5, with D unclear. The V end lost 7 bases, the J end lost 2 bases, and 21 bases lay between the germline ends. Per germline, CDR1 LNHDA and CDR2 SQIVND (reference sequence). CDR3 length: 17 residues. CDR3 DNA sequence: TGTGCCAGTATTGAAAGGCGGACTCATCGGGGCAATCAGCCCCAGCATTTT. Translation gives CASIERRTHRGNQPQHF.